One TCR beta chain is described in this entry. Its antigen is unknown. The record originates from a study of cytomegalovirus exposure and HLA in healthy donors. Whole-study context: Sequencing of about 200 million T cells in an earlier analysis found approximately 120 million unique TCR beta sequences.

Notes on the study in general: Immune exposure information available was restricted to CMV serostatus. There was a cluster of highly shared sequence variants that was likely a sequencing artifact.

The CDR3 has 16 residues. V lost 5 bases and J lost 4; bases outside the gene matches: 8. Per germline, CDR1 SGHTA and CDR2 FQGTGA. PCR involved 60 Vbeta and 13 Jbeta primers. Sequencing was performed with immunoSEQ multiplex PCR; in TCRdb, only in-frame clones are kept and a portion is missing. The sample lists 95,000 to 150,000 clones; 60% to 85% were seen once. The receptor comes from a woman in her thirties or forties in good health and CMV-seropositive. Specimen: PBMCs. V gene TRBV7-3 combines with J gene TRBJ2-3; 11 bases are a match to TRBD1. The CDR3 spells CASSLRGQGAADTQYF. DNA of the CDR3: TGTGCCAGCAGCCTAAGAGGACAGGGGGCCGCAGATACGCAGTATTTT.